The 3 T cell receptor beta chains presented below share a single source sample, sequenced in a study of CD8 T cells in Susac syndrome. With random hexamers, 0.5 to 1 ug RNA was reverse transcribed. Using its own MiXCR run on the immunoSEQ multiplex PCR reads, TCRdb lists one record per CDR3 protein. Here the sample spans under 150,000 distinct CDR3 sequences, approximately 96% being singletons. The sequencing sample was made of CD4+ T cells from PBMCs. Source of these receptors: a human donor with Susac syndrome.

The V call is TRBV6-5, the J call TRBJ2-5; perhaps TRBD2 as D (5 bases). This CDR3 contains 13 residues. CDR1 is MNHEY and CDR2 is SVGAGI in the germline V gene. The ends were cut back, 2 bases at V and 4 bases at J, with 8 bases in the middle. This CDR3 reads CASSYDRGETQYF. For the CDR3, the DNA is TGTGCCAGCAGTTACGATCGGGGAGAGACCCAGTACTTC.

The chain has TRBV18 and TRBJ1-2; no reliable D call. This CDR3 comprises 13 residues. V lost 3 bases, J lost 8 bases, and 13 bases lay in between. The germline gives CDR1 KGHSH, CDR2 LQKENI. The CDR3 coding sequence is TGTGCCAGCTCACCGCCAGCGGCCGGAGGCTACACCTTC. As protein: CASSPPAAGGYTF.

The gene calls are TRBV9 and TRBJ2-5, with 9 bases matching TRBD2. The CDR3 runs to 15 residues. CDR1 and CDR2 (germline): SGDLS, YYNGEE. Trimming removed 4 bases from V and 5 bases from J; junction bases left unmatched: 9. CDR3 in DNA: TGTGCCAGCAGCTCCGGAAGTAGCGGGAGTGAGACCCAGTACTTC. Protein product: CASSSGSSGSETQYF.